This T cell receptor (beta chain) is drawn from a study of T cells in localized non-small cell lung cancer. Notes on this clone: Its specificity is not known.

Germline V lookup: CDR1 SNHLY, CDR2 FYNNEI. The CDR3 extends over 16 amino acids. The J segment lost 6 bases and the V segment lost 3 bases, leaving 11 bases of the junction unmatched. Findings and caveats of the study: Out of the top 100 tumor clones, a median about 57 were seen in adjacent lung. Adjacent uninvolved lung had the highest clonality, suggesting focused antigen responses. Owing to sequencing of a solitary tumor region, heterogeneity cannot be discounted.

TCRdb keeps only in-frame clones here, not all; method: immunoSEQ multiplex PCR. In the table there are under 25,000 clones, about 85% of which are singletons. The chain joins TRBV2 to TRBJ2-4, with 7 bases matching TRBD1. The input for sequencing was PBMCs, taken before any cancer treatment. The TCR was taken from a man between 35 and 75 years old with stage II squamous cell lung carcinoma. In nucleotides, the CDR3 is TGTGCCAGCAGTGAGGGACAGATGTCGCTTGGAAACATTCAGTACTTC. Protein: CASSEGQMSLGNIQYF.